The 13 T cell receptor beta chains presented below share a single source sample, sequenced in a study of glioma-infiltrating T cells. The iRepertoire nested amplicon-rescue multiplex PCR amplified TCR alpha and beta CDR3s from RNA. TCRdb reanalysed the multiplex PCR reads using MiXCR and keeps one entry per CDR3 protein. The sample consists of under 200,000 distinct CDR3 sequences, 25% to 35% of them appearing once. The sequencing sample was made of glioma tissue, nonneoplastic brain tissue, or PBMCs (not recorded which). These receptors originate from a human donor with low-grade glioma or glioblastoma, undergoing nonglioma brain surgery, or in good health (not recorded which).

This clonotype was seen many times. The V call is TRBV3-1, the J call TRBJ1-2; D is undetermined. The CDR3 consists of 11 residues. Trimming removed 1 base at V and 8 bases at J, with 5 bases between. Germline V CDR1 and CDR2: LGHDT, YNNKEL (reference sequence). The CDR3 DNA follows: TGTGCCAGCAGCCAAGGTCGCGGCTACACCTTC. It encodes CASSQGRGYTF.

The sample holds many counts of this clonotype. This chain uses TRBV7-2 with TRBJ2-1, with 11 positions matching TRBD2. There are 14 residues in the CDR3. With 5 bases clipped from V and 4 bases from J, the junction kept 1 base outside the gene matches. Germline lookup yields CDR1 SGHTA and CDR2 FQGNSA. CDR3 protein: CASSGTSGYNEQFF. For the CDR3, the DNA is TGTGCCAGCAGCGGGACTAGCGGATACAATGAGCAGTTCTTC.

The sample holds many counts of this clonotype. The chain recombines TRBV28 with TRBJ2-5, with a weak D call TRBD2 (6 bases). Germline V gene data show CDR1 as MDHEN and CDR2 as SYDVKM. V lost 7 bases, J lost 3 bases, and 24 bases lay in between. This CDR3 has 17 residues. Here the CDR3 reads CASNSWGVSTTKETQYF. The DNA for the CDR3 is TGTGCCAGCAACTCCTGGGGGGTAAGCACGACCAAAGAGACCCAGTACTTC.

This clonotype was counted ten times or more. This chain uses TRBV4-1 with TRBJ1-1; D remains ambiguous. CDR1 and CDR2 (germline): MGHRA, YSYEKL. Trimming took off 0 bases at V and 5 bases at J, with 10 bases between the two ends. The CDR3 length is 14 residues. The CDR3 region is CASSQDPGETEAFF. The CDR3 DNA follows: TGCGCCAGCAGCCAAGATCCCGGGGAAACTGAAGCTTTCTTT.

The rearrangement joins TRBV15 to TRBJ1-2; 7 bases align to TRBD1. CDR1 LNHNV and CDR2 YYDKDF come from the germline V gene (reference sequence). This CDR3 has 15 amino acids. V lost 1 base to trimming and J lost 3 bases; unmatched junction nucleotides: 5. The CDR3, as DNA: TGTGCCACCAGCAGAGGGGGACAGATTGACTATGGCTACACCTTC. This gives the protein CATSRGGQIDYGYTF. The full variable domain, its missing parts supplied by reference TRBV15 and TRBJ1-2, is DAMVIQNPRYQVTQFGKPVTLSCSQTLNHNVMYWYQQKSSQAPKLLFHYYDKDFNNEADTPDNFQSRRPNTSFCFLDIRSPGLGDTAMYLCATSRGGQIDYGYTFGSGTRLTVV.

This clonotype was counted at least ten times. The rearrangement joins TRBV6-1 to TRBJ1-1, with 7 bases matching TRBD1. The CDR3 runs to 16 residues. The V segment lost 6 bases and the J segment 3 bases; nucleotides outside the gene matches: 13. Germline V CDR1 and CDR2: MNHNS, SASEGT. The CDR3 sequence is CASRLHRGLPDTEAFF. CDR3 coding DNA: TGTGCCAGCAGGTTACACAGGGGCCTGCCTGACACTGAAGCTTTCTTT.

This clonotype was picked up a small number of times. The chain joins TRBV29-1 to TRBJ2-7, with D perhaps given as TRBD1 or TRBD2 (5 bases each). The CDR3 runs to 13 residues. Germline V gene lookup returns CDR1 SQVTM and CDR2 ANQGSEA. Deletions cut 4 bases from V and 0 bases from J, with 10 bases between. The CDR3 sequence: CSVGGYSSYEQYF. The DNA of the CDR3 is TGCAGCGTTGGGGGGTACAGCTCCTACGAGCAGTACTTC.

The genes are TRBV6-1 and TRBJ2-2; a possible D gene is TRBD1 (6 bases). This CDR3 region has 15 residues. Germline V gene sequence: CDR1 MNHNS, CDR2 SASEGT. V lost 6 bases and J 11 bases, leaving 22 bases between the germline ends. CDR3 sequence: CASRGRQVNTVELFF. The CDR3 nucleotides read TGTGCCAGCAGAGGAAGACAGGTTAACACCGTTGAGCTGTTTTTT.

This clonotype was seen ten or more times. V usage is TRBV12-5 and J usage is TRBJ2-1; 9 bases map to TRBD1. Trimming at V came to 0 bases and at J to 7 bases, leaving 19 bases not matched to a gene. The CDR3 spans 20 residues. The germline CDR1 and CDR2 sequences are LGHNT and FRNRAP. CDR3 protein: CASGLVRQGGLATPPNEQFF. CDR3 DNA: TGTGCTAGTGGTTTGGTACGACAGGGGGGATTAGCTACACCCCCTAATGAGCAGTTCTTC. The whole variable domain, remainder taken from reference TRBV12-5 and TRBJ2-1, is DARVTQTPRHKVTEMGQEVTMRCQPILGHNTVFWYRQTMMQGLELLAYFRNRAPLDDSGMPKDRFSAEMPDATLATLKIQPSEPRDSAVYFCASGLVRQGGLATPPNEQFFGPGTRLTVL.

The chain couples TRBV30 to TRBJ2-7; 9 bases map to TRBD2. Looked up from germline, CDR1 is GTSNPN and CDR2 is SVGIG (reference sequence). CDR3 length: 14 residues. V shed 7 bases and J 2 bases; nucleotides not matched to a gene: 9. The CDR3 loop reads CALIRLAVPYEQYF. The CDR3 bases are TGTGCCTTGATAAGACTAGCGGTCCCCTACGAGCAGTACTTC. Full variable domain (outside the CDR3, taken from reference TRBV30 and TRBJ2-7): SQTIHQWPATLVQPVGSPLSLECTVEGTSNPNLYWYRQAAGRGLQLLFYSVGIGQISSEVPQNLSASRPQDRQFILSSKKLLLSDSGFYLCALIRLAVPYEQYFGPGTRLTVT.

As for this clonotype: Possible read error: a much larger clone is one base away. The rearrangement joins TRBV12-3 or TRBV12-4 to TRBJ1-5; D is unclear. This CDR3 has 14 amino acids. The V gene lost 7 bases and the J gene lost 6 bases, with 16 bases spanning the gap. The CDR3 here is CASIPSGGGQPQHF. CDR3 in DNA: TGTGCCAGCATCCCGTCGGGAGGAGGTCAGCCCCAGCATTTT.

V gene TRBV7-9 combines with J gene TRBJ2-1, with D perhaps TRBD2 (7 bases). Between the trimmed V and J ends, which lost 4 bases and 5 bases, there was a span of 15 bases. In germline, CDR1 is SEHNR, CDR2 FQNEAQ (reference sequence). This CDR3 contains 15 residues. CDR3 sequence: CASSSEGGRHNEQFF. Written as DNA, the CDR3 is TGTGCCAGCAGCTCCGAGGGGGGGCGACACAATGAGCAGTTCTTC.

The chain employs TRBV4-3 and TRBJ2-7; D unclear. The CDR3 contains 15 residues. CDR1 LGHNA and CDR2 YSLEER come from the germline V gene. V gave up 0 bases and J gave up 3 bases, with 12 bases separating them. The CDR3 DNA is TGCGCCAGCAGCCAAGATCGAGGCAGATTCTACGAGCAGTACTTC. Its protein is CASSQDRGRFYEQYF.